Presented here are 15 T cell receptor beta chains from one specimen sequenced in a study of blood T cell repertoires in COVID-19. Using immunoSEQ multiplex PCR, the repertoire was profiled, and TCRdb retains in-frame clones only, with some absent. The sample consists of about 140,000 clones, roughly 90% of them appearing once. Material for sequencing was peripheral blood. These receptors were taken from a man between 65 and 85 years old with acute or convalescent COVID-19.

In this sample, this clone turned up a few times. This rearrangement joins TRBV5-1 to TRBJ2-2; 10 bases fit TRBD2. CDR3 length: 16 amino acids. With V trimmed by 4 bases and J by 4 bases, 7 bases remained unmatched. The germline V gene encodes CDR1 SGHRS and CDR2 YFSETQ. CDR3 sequence (DNA): TGCGCCAGCAGCCCTAGGAGCGGGGGGGCCACCGGGGAGCTGTTTTTT. As protein: CASSPRSGGATGELFF. Drawing the rest from reference TRBV5-1 and TRBJ2-2, the complete variable domain is KAGVTQTPRYLIKTRGQQVTLSCSPISGHRSVSWYQQTPGQGLQFLFEYFSETQRNKGNFPGRFSGRQFSNSRSEMNVSTLELGDSALYLCASSPRSGGATGELFFGEGSRLTVL.

The gene calls are TRBV19 and TRBJ2-5; 9 bases agree with TRBD1. CDR1 is LNHDA and CDR2 is SQIVND in the germline V gene (reference sequence). CDR3 length: 15 amino acids. Trimming took 5 bases from V and 5 from J; bases not matched to a gene: 9. CDR3: CASSPRGTGKETQYF. Written as DNA, the CDR3 is TGTGCCAGTAGTCCGCGGGGGACAGGGAAGGAGACCCAGTACTTC.

The genes are TRBV28 and TRBJ1-1; possible D gene TRBD1, 6 bases. Germline V gives CDR1 MDHEN, CDR2 SYDVKM. V lost 8 bases, J lost 6 bases, and 22 bases lay in between. This CDR3 region has 15 residues. The CDR3 sequence: CASLSVGGRIPEAFF. CDR3 bases: TGTGCCAGCCTCTCGGTCGGGGGGCGGATACCTGAAGCTTTCTTT.

Only a few counts were recorded for this clone. The chain combines TRBV9 with TRBJ1-2; no clear D. Germline CDR1 is SGDLS and CDR2 is YYNGEE. V was clipped by 0 bases and J by 3 bases, with 12 bases between them. The CDR3 is 15 amino acids. CDR3 in DNA: TGTGCCAGCAGCGTAGAAGTCAACTCGGACTATGGCTACACCTTC. It yields the protein CASSVEVNSDYGYTF.

This clone has only one observation. The V gene is TRBV19, the J gene TRBJ2-7; TRBD2 matches 7 bases. Germline CDR1 and CDR2: LNHDA and SQIVND (reference sequence). The CDR3 has 15 residues. Trimming took 10 bases from V and 6 from J; bases not matched to a gene: 18. CDR3: CATSIGGRAVAEQYF. For the CDR3, the DNA is TGTGCCACCAGTATAGGTGGGAGGGCCGTCGCCGAGCAGTACTTC.

The chain uses TRBV30 and TRBJ1-2; D is possibly TRBD1 (5 bases). The length of the CDR3 is 15 residues. The germline V gene encodes CDR1 GTSNPN and CDR2 SVGIG (reference sequence). The V end lost 4 bases, the J end lost 4 bases, and 19 bases lay between the germline ends. CDR3 sequence reads: CAWKLDTVHFYGYTF. Written as DNA, the CDR3 is TGTGCCTGGAAGCTGGACACCGTCCACTTCTATGGCTACACCTTC.

In this sample, this clone turned up a few times. This rearrangement joins TRBV5-4 to TRBJ2-1; 11 nucleotides line up with TRBD2. The CDR3 consists of 18 residues. Germline trimming cut 1 base from V and 0 bases from J; bases unmatched to any gene: 6. Germline CDR1 reads SGHNT; CDR2 reads YYREEE (reference sequence). The CDR3 region is CASSLRLAGLSSYNEQFF. For the CDR3, the DNA is TGTGCCAGCAGCTTGAGACTAGCGGGACTGAGCTCCTACAATGAGCAGTTCTTC.

This clone occurred once. V is TRBV5-6 and J is TRBJ1-4, with unresolved D. Germline values: CDR1 SGHDT, CDR2 YYEEEE. With 4 bases removed from V and 0 bases from J, the gap between germline ends came to 7 bases. This CDR3 is 14 amino acids long. This CDR3 is CASSVSATNEKLFF. The CDR3 DNA is TGTGCCAGCAGCGTGTCTGCAACTAATGAAAAACTGTTTTTT. The full variable domain, with the rest looked up from reference TRBV5-6 and TRBJ1-4, is DAGVTQSPTHLIKTRGQQVTLRCSPKSGHDTVSWYQQALGQGPQFIFQYYEEEERQRGNFPDRFSGHQFPNYSSELNVNALLLGDSALYLCASSVSATNEKLFFGSGTQLSVL.

V and J are TRBV5-1 and TRBJ2-6, with 8 bases fitting TRBD1. V shed 4 bases, J shed 0 bases, and the junction held 6 bases outside the gene matches. Looked up from germline, CDR1 is SGHRS and CDR2 is YFSETQ. The length of the CDR3 is 17 residues. The CDR3 is CASSPGQVSSGANVLTF. Written as DNA, the CDR3 is TGCGCCAGCAGCCCGGGACAGGTTAGCTCTGGGGCCAACGTCCTGACTTTC.

The gene calls are TRBV6-5 and TRBJ2-3; D is possibly TRBD2 (6 bases). The CDR3 loop spans 15 amino acids. Germline CDR1 and CDR2: MNHEY and SVGAGI. The V gene lost 2 bases and the J gene lost 6 bases, with 15 bases spanning the gap. CDR3 nucleotides: TGTGCCAGCAGTTACGCGGGATTCCAGGTGGATACGCAGTATTTT. This encodes CASSYAGFQVDTQYF.

The chain employs TRBV19 and TRBJ1-1; 8 bases line up with TRBD1. Losses at the gene ends were 3 bases for V and 5 bases for J; bases not matched to a gene: 11. The CDR3 covers 16 residues. Germline V lookup: CDR1 LNHDA, CDR2 SQIVND (reference sequence). In DNA, the CDR3 is TGTGCCAGTAGTATCGGGGTTACAGGGGGTGAGACTGAAGCTTTCTTT. Encoded protein: CASSIGVTGGETEAFF.

The chain carries TRBV11-2 and TRBJ1-1; unclear D gene. Deletions cut 5 bases from V and 3 bases from J, with 10 bases between. Germline V lookup: CDR1 SGHAT, CDR2 FQNNGV. The CDR3 is 13 amino acids. CDR3 sequence (DNA): TGTGCCAGCAGCCCTCAGAGGTACACTGAAGCTTTCTTT. Amino acids: CASSPQRYTEAFF.

The genes are TRBV4-1 and TRBJ2-1; D possibly corresponds to TRBD2 (6 bases). With 0 bases removed from V and 0 bases from J, the gap between germline ends came to 15 bases. This CDR3 is built from 18 residues. Germline CDR1 is MGHRA and CDR2 is YSYEKL. CDR3 nucleotide sequence: TGCGCCAGCAGCCAAGATTTGGGGGACGGGAGCTCCTACAATGAGCAGTTCTTC. Protein sequence: CASSQDLGDGSSYNEQFF.

J is TRBJ2-7 and V is TRBV7-8, with unresolved D. There are 14 residues in the CDR3. Trimming took off 5 bases at V and 2 bases at J, with 13 bases between the two ends. In germline, CDR1 is SGHVS, CDR2 FQNEAQ. This CDR3 is CASSPLDGAYEQYF. CDR3 nucleotides: TGTGCCAGCAGCCCTCTAGACGGTGCCTACGAGCAGTACTTC. Drawing the rest from reference TRBV7-8 and TRBJ2-7, the complete variable domain is GAGVSQSPRYKVAKRGQDVALRCDPISGHVSLFWYQQALGQGPEFLTYFQNEAQLDKSGLPSDRFFAERPEGSVSTLKIQRTQQEDSAVYLCASSPLDGAYEQYFGPGTRLTVT.

This clone was seen a handful of times. The chain combines TRBV3-1 (or the pseudogene TRBV3-2) with TRBJ2-2; D unresolved. V lost 0 bases and J 7 bases, leaving 15 bases between the germline ends. The CDR3 has 16 amino acids. From germline, CDR1 is LGHDT and CDR2 YNNKEL (reference sequence). The DNA for the CDR3 is TGTGCCAGCAGCCAAGACCCCGCCTCATACAGCGGGGAGCTGTTTTTT. Translating it yields CASSQDPASYSGELFF.